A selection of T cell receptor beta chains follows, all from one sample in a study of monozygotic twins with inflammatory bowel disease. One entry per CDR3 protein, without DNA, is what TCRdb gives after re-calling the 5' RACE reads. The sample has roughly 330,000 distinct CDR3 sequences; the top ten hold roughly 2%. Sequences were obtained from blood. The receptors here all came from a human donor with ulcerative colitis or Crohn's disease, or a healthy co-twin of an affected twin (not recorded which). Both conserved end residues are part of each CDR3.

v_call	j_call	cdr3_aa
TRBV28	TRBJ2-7	CASRLDSYEQYF
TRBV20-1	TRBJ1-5	CSATDSWNQPQHF
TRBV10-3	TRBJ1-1	CAISGSAMNTEAFF
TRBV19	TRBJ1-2	CATSNTNYGYTF
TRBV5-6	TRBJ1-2	CASSFGDRDYYGYTF
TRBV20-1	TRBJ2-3	CSAGFESGLAGITDTQYF
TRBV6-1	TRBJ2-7	CASRKVSLGSYEQYF
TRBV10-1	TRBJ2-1	CASSASGSYNEQFF
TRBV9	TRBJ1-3	CASSVAPWLENTIYF
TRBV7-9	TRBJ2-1	CASSPKTHPNEQFF
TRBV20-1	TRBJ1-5	CGARRESGQPQHF
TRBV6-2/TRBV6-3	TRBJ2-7	CASSYSEREGYYEQYF
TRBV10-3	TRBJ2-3	CAISTPTGAQAQYF
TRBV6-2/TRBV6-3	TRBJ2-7	CASSDPSTGKGNEQYF
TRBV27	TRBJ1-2	CASSFWDRRSGYTF
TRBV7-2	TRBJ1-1	CASSSVHRGTEAFF
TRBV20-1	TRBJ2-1	CSVPTSGRDEQFF
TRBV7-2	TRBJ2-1	CASSLSSGVISYNEQFF
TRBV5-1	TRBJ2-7	CASSLLPESSYEQYF
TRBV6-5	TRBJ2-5	CASSYFLEGTQYF
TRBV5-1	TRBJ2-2	CASSVGSNTGELFF
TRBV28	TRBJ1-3	CASSLGQGGNTIYF
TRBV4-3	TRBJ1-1	CASSLDRGLSEAFF
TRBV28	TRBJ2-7	CASSIANEQYF
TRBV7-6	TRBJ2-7	CASSVGTGSYEQYF
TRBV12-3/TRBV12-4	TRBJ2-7	CASRRTSGGSYEQYF
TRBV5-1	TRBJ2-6	CASSTGVSSGANVLTF
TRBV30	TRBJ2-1	CAWSPFAGATDIYNEQFF
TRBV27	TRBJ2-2	CASTSTGWELFF
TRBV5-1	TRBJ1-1	CASSLGTASTEAFF
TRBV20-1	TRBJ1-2	CSAETGEAYGYTF
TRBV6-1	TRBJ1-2	CASQPSANYGYTF
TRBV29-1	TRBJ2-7	CSVEVFDSASYEQYF
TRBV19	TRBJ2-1	CASSIDYRGSSSYNEQFF
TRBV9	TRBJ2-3	CASSVDHTSSDTQYF
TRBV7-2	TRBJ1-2	CASSLDRVRGHGYTF
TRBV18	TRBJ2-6	CASSPYSGQSGANVLTF